The 31 T cell receptor beta chains below come from one sample, sequenced in a study of T cell responses to AZD1222 COVID-19 vaccine. Produced via immunoSEQ multiplex PCR; TCRdb's table is partial and in-frame only. The table has around 87,000 clones, roughly nine tenths seen once; the top ten hold about 2.4%. The sequencing here drew on peripheral blood, taken 28 days after the second AZD1222 dose. These receptors were taken from an adult who received the AZD1222 COVID-19 vaccine.

The chain employs TRBV4-2 and TRBJ2-5; 12 nucleotides match TRBD2. Germline V gene sequence: CDR1 LGHNA, CDR2 YNFKEQ. The junction had 2 bases not matched to a gene; V was cut back by 1 base and J by 2 bases. This CDR3 contains 16 residues. The CDR3: CASSQGTSGEQETQYF. CDR3 DNA sequence: TGTGCCAGCAGCCAAGGGACTAGCGGGGAGCAAGAGACCCAGTACTTC.

The chain employs TRBV6-2 or TRBV6-3 and TRBJ1-1; no clear D. CDR1 and CDR2 (germline): MNHEY, SVGEGT. Trimming shortened V by 2 bases and J by 0 bases, and 7 bases separated the two germline ends. The CDR3 runs 14 residues. Here the CDR3 reads CASSYSKMNTEAFF. The CDR3 bases are TGTGCCAGCAGTTACAGCAAGATGAACACTGAAGCTTTCTTT.

The rearrangement links TRBV6-2 or TRBV6-3 to TRBJ1-2, with TRBD1 matching 8 bases. This CDR3 is 18 amino acids long. Germline CDR1 reads MNHEY; CDR2 reads SVGEGT. The ends lost 2 bases at V and 4 bases at J; junction bases unmatched: 15. CDR3 loop: CASSYRTGQAYRSYGYTF. The CDR3 DNA reads as TGTGCCAGCAGTTACCGTACGGGACAGGCCTATAGAAGCTATGGCTACACCTTC.

V usage is TRBV4-2 and J usage is TRBJ2-3; the match to TRBD2 covers 11 bases. This CDR3 comprises 16 residues. The V and J ends lost 1 base and 1 base, in that order; junction bases with no gene match: 1. Germline loops: CDR1 LGHNA, CDR2 YNFKEQ. The CDR3 loop reads CASSQVLAGGTDTQYF. CDR3 DNA sequence: TGTGCCAGCAGCCAAGTACTAGCGGGGGGCACAGATACGCAGTATTTT.

The J gene is TRBJ2-5, the V gene TRBV19; D remains ambiguous. Deletions cut 6 bases from V and 7 bases from J, with 15 bases between. This CDR3 is built from 13 residues. CDR1 and CDR2 from the germline V gene are LNHDA and SQIVND (reference sequence). CDR3 loop: CASRSGQVGTQYF. Written as DNA, the CDR3 is TGTGCCAGTAGAAGTGGGCAGGTGGGGACCCAGTACTTC.

The chain couples TRBV9 to TRBJ1-1, with 10 bases identical to TRBD1. With V trimmed by 3 bases and J by 6 bases, 11 bases remained unmatched. Germline values: CDR1 SGDLS, CDR2 YYNGEE. This CDR3 is 16 amino acids long. The CDR3: CASSAPGQGDLAEAFF. CDR3 bases: TGTGCCAGCAGCGCCCCCGGACAGGGGGATTTGGCTGAAGCTTTCTTT.

V gene TRBV6-2 or TRBV6-3 combines with J gene TRBJ2-3; 9 bases line up with TRBD2. Germline V CDR1 and CDR2: MNHEY, SVGEGT. This CDR3 region has 17 residues. Germline trimming cut 6 bases from V and 0 bases from J; bases unmatched to any gene: 10. This CDR3 reads CASSPRLAATSTDTQYF. Here the CDR3 DNA reads TGTGCCAGCAGCCCGCGACTAGCGGCTACTAGCACAGATACGCAGTATTTT.

V usage is TRBV6-5 and J usage is TRBJ1-2; tentative D call: TRBD1 (5 bases). The CDR3 contains 16 residues. Germline CDR1 reads MNHEY; CDR2 reads SVGAGI. Trimming pared 4 bases from V and 2 bases from J, leaving 17 bases between. CDR3 sequence reads: CASSSNLRDVNYGYTF. The CDR3 nucleotides read TGTGCCAGCAGTTCCAACCTCAGGGATGTGAACTATGGCTACACCTTC.

The chain recombines TRBV27 with TRBJ1-4, with TRBD1 identical over 8 bases. The CDR3 spans 14 residues. After removal of 5 bases from V and 6 bases from J, the junction contained 5 bases not matched to a gene. The germline V gene has CDR1 MNHEY and CDR2 SMNVEV (reference sequence). CDR3 loop: CASSVTGDHEKLFF. The CDR3 bases are TGTGCCAGCAGTGTGACAGGGGATCATGAAAAACTGTTTTTT.

The CDR3 loop is CASSQSSGNTYEQYF. CDR3 coding DNA: TGTGCCAGCAGCCAATCGTCGGGGAACACCTACGAGCAGTACTTC. The chain combines TRBV16 with TRBJ2-7, with TRBD2 as a possible D gene (5 bases). The length of the CDR3 is 15 residues. The ends were cut back, 0 bases at V and 2 bases at J, with 11 bases in the middle. The germline V gene encodes CDR1 KGHSY and CDR2 FQNENV. Drawing the rest from reference TRBV16 and TRBJ2-7, the complete variable domain is GEEVAQTPKHLVRGEGQKAKLYCAPIKGHSYVFWYQQVLKNEFKFLISFQNENVFDETGMPKERFSAKCLPNSPCSLEIQATKLEDSAVYFCASSQSSGNTYEQYFGPGTRLTVT.

Ten or more counts support this clone. The CDR3 is CASSEGTGSSDTQYF. In nucleotides, the CDR3 is TGTGCCAGCAGTGAAGGGACAGGGTCTTCAGATACGCAGTATTTT. The chain has TRBV6-1 and TRBJ2-3; 8 bases agree with TRBD1. V dropped 1 base and J dropped 4; count of bases not matched to a gene: 4. The CDR3 covers 15 residues. CDR1 and CDR2 (germline): MNHNS, SASEGT.

V usage is TRBV11-2 and J usage is TRBJ2-7; the D gene is possibly TRBD2 (6 bases). This CDR3 contains 14 residues. From germline, CDR1 is SGHAT and CDR2 FQNNGV. The V end was cut by 8 bases, the J end by 0 bases, with 14 bases between. The CDR3, as DNA: TGTGCCAGCCAGGAAGGGGACTCCTCCTACGAGCAGTACTTC. It is translated as CASQEGDSSYEQYF.

This chain joins TRBV6-2 or TRBV6-3 and TRBJ2-5; possible D gene TRBD1, 5 bases. From germline, CDR1 is MNHEY and CDR2 SVGEGT. Deletions cut 5 bases from V and 2 bases from J, with 15 bases between. This CDR3 spans 15 amino acids. The DNA for the CDR3 is TGTGCCAGCAGTCCCCCTACCAGGGTTCAAGAGACCCAGTACTTC. It specifies CASSPPTRVQETQYF.

The genes are TRBV20-1 and TRBJ1-3; a possible D gene is TRBD1 (6 bases). This CDR3 has 14 amino acids. Trimming took 3 bases from V and 0 from J, leaving 9 bases between them. Looked up from germline, CDR1 is DFQATT and CDR2 is SNEGSKA (reference sequence). The CDR3 DNA follows: TGCAGTGCTAGTACAGGGCACTCTGGAAACACCATATATTTT. Translating it yields CSASTGHSGNTIYF.

The chain is built from TRBV13 and TRBJ1-1, with TRBD1 as a possible D gene (5 bases). V was trimmed by 5 bases and J by 0 bases, leaving 28 bases between them. There are 20 residues in the CDR3. Per germline, CDR1 PRHDT and CDR2 FYEKMQ (reference sequence). The CDR3 nucleotides read TGTGCCAGCAGCCAAGCATCAAACAGACACATAAGGACAATGAACACTGAAGCTTTCTTT. It codes for CASSQASNRHIRTMNTEAFF.

The chain joins TRBV28 to TRBJ2-2; D is possibly TRBD2 (6 bases). The CDR3 length is 15 residues. Trimming removed 5 bases from V and 4 bases from J, with 14 bases in between. Germline values: CDR1 MDHEN, CDR2 SYDVKM. CDR3 in amino acids: CASSTAGGGTGELFF. The CDR3, as DNA: TGTGCCAGCAGTACCGCCGGGGGAGGCACCGGGGAGCTGTTTTTT.

This chain uses TRBV11-1 with TRBJ2-7; D may be TRBD1 or TRBD2 (5 bases each). Germline CDR1 is SGHAT and CDR2 is FQDESV (reference sequence). The CDR3 runs 16 residues. V was shortened by 1 base and J by 0 bases, with 13 bases between the two germline ends. Here the CDR3 reads CASSLEGTSDSYEQYF. In nucleotides, the CDR3 is TGTGCCAGCAGCTTAGAAGGGACCTCAGACTCCTACGAGCAGTACTTC.

The chain combines TRBV2 with TRBJ1-2; unclear D gene. The V gene's germline CDR1 is SNHLY and CDR2 FYNNEI. The CDR3 length is 13 residues. V was pared by 5 bases and J by 7 bases, with 14 bases between. The CDR3 is CASSLESRGGYTF. CDR3 coding DNA: TGTGCCAGCAGTCTCGAAAGCCGTGGTGGCTACACCTTC.

J is TRBJ2-7 and V is TRBV11-2, with 7 bases that match TRBD1. With 4 bases clipped from V and 3 bases from J, the junction kept 9 bases outside the gene matches. The CDR3 sequence is 15 residues long. CDR1 is SGHAT, CDR2 FQNNGV, per germline. The CDR3 DNA is TGTGCCAGCAGCTATCGGGGACAGCTTGGCTACGAGCAGTACTTC. Residues: CASSYRGQLGYEQYF.

The rearrangement uses TRBV25-1 and TRBJ1-5; perhaps TRBD1 as D (5 bases). This CDR3 is 12 amino acids long. Germline CDR1 reads MGHDK; CDR2 reads SYGVNS. V was shortened by 8 bases and J by 4 bases, with 9 bases between the two germline ends. The CDR3 here is CASQGENQPQHF. CDR3 DNA sequence: TGTGCCAGCCAGGGCGAGAATCAGCCCCAGCATTTT.

The chain links TRBV6-6 to TRBJ2-7; tentatively, D is TRBD1 (6 bases). The length of the CDR3 is 13 residues. Trimming pared 7 bases from V and 2 bases from J, leaving 12 bases between. CDR1 is MNHNY, CDR2 SVGAGI, per germline (reference sequence). CDR3 region: CASTQGGAYEQYF. CDR3 bases: TGTGCCAGCACCCAAGGGGGAGCCTACGAGCAGTACTTC.

The rearrangement links TRBV2 to TRBJ2-7; 7 positions agree with TRBD1. Trimming cost V 10 bases and J 6 bases; bases outside gene matches: 3. This CDR3 is built from 10 residues. Germline loops: CDR1 SNHLY, CDR2 FYNNEI. CDR3 in amino acids: CAKHRGEQYF. The CDR3, as DNA: TGTGCCAAACACAGGGGCGAGCAGTACTTC.

The chain combines TRBV10-3 with TRBJ2-7; 10 bases fit TRBD1. The CDR3 runs 20 residues. Germline V gene lookup returns CDR1 ENHRY and CDR2 SYGVKD. Losses at the gene ends were 2 bases for V and 4 bases for J; bases not matched to a gene: 20. The CDR3 loop reads CAISENRGTGVRSIPYEQYF. CDR3 DNA sequence: TGTGCCATCAGTGAGAATCGCGGGACAGGGGTCCGGAGTATCCCGTACGAGCAGTACTTC.

About this clone itself: Within the sample, other DNA sequences also encode this same CDR3. The rearrangement joins TRBV2 to TRBJ1-4; D gene ambiguous. Trimming shortened V by 3 bases and J by 3 bases, and 8 bases separated the two germline ends. CDR1 is SNHLY, CDR2 FYNNEI, per germline. This CDR3 has 14 residues. The CDR3 DNA sequence: TGTGCCAGCAGTGACGGCCTTGCTAATGAAAAACTGTTTTTT. Its protein is CASSDGLANEKLFF.

The J gene is TRBJ1-1, the V gene TRBV27; D is possibly TRBD1 (5 bases). V was clipped by 0 bases and J by 2 bases, with 10 bases between them. Germline-derived CDR1 and CDR2 are MNHEY and SMNVEV (reference sequence). The CDR3 loop spans 15 amino acids. CDR3 sequence reads: CASSLSPGGNTEAFF. Here the CDR3 DNA reads TGTGCCAGCAGTTTATCGCCGGGGGGTAACACTGAAGCTTTCTTT.

The CDR3 DNA is TGCAGTGCCGGTGAATGGGCCCAGTACTTC. Translation gives CSAGEWAQYF. The chain employs TRBV20-1 and TRBJ2-5; the D is unclear. The CDR3 has 10 residues. Trimming stripped 6 bases from V and 9 bases from J, with 11 bases between. Germline loops: CDR1 DFQATT, CDR2 SNEGSKA (reference sequence).

The chain recombines TRBV3-1 (or the pseudogene TRBV3-2) with TRBJ2-7, with D perhaps TRBD1 (6 bases). V was trimmed by 4 bases and J by 5 bases, leaving 12 bases between them. Germline V lookup: CDR1 LGHDT, CDR2 YNNKEL (reference sequence). The CDR3 runs 13 residues. CDR3 sequence: CASSRRDNNEQYF. CDR3 DNA: TGTGCCAGCAGCCGCCGGGACAACAACGAGCAGTACTTC.

The chain employs TRBV6-5 and TRBJ1-5; no reliable D call. CDR3 size: 13 residues. V was pared by 8 bases and J by 0 bases, with 8 bases between. The germline gives CDR1 MNHEY, CDR2 SVGAGI. In DNA, the CDR3 is TGTGCCAGCGGGGTCGTTAGCAATCAGCCCCAGCATTTT. Residues: CASGVVSNQPQHF.

This clone came up a few times. V usage is TRBV19 and J usage is TRBJ2-7, with D perhaps assigned TRBD1 or TRBD2 (6 bases each). CDR1 LNHDA and CDR2 SQIVND come from the germline V gene (reference sequence). V was pared by 5 bases and J by 7 bases, with 18 bases between. This CDR3 is 14 amino acids long. The CDR3 loop reads CASSRLGGPGEQYF. As DNA, the CDR3 is TGTGCCAGTAGTCGTCTCGGGGGCCCGGGGGAGCAGTACTTC.

The chain couples TRBV18 to TRBJ1-2; D may be TRBD1 (5 bases). Trimming removed 0 bases from V and 4 bases from J, with 15 bases in between. CDR3 size: 16 residues. CDR1 and CDR2 from the germline V gene are KGHSH and LQKENI. CDR3 in amino acids: CASSPPSLGVAYGYTF. The CDR3 coding sequence is TGTGCCAGCTCACCACCGAGCTTGGGGGTTGCCTATGGCTACACCTTC.

V gene TRBV4-2 combines with J gene TRBJ2-5; D gene unclear. This CDR3 region has 16 residues. The germline V gene has CDR1 LGHNA and CDR2 YNFKEQ. Deletions cut 1 base from V and 4 bases from J, with 16 bases between. Here the CDR3 DNA reads TGTGCCAGCAGCCAAGTCCGGCCCCTTTCCCCAGAGACCCAGTACTTC. Translated, it gives CASSQVRPLSPETQYF.